One sample yielded the 19 T cell receptor beta chains listed below, sequenced in a study of cytomegalovirus exposure and HLA in healthy donors. The PCR had 60 Vbeta and 13 Jbeta primers. TCRdb keeps only in-frame clones here, not all; method: immunoSEQ multiplex PCR. Of tens of thousands of clones in the sample, roughly 73% are singletons; the top ten hold about 8.8%. Sequences were obtained from PBMCs. All receptors come from a man aged 40-49 years in good health and CMV-seronegative.

There are a few counts of this clone. The rearrangement joins TRBV27 to TRBJ1-4; 8 positions match TRBD1. J lost 4 bases, V lost 4 bases, and 2 bases had no gene match. Per the germline V gene, CDR1 is MNHEY and CDR2 is SMNVEV (reference sequence). The CDR3 length is 14 residues. For the CDR3, the DNA is TGTGCCAGCAGTTCACAGGGGGGTAATGAAAAACTGTTTTTT. Translating gives CASSSQGGNEKLFF. The variable domain in full, with the rest retrieved from reference TRBV27 and TRBJ1-4, is EAQVTQNPRYLITVTGKKLTVTCSQNMNHEYMSWYRQDPGLGLRQIYYSMNVEVTDKGDVPEGYKVSRKEKRNFPLILESPSPNQTSLYFCASSSQGGNEKLFFGSGTQLSVL.

The V and J genes are TRBV2 and TRBJ2-1; TRBD2 matches at 7 bases. CDR1 and CDR2 (germline): SNHLY, FYNNEI. The V and J ends lost 7 bases and 6 bases, in that order; junction bases with no gene match: 12. This CDR3 contains 15 residues. This CDR3 is CASTPSRGGSNEQFF. DNA for the CDR3: TGTGCCAGCACCCCTAGCCGGGGAGGGAGCAATGAGCAGTTCTTC.

By proportion, this clone is medium-sized. The rearrangement joins TRBV4-2 to TRBJ1-5, with 8 bases matching TRBD1. Germline V CDR1 and CDR2: LGHNA, YNFKEQ. V gave up 4 bases and J gave up 3 bases; unmatched junction bases: 5. CDR3 length: 15 residues. The CDR3 spells CASSPGQDNNQPQHF. The CDR3 DNA is TGTGCCAGCAGCCCGGGACAGGATAACAATCAGCCCCAGCATTTT.

The sample holds one count of this clone. V and J are TRBV4-2 and TRBJ2-7, with 11 bases fitting TRBD1. CDR3 size: 16 residues. V shed 0 bases and J 3 bases; nucleotides not matched to a gene: 4. Germline-derived CDR1 and CDR2 are LGHNA and YNFKEQ. The CDR3 DNA sequence: TGTGCCAGCAGCCAAGACAGGACAGGGGGCGTCTACGAGCAGTACTTC. This sequence encodes CASSQDRTGGVYEQYF.

This sequence joins TRBV28 and TRBJ2-1; TRBD2 might be the D (5 bases). The V end lost 3 bases, the J end lost 3 bases, and 12 bases lay between the germline ends. This CDR3 has 15 residues. Germline-derived CDR1 and CDR2 are MDHEN and SYDVKM. The CDR3: CASSFVGVNYNEQFF. CDR3 DNA: TGTGCCAGCAGTTTCGTGGGAGTTAACTACAATGAGCAGTTCTTC.

This chain links TRBV6-5 with TRBJ2-5, with D hard to call. The J call is in doubt because the DNA end fits TRBJ2-7 better. The V gene's germline CDR1 is MNHEY and CDR2 SVGAGI. CDR3 length: 12 residues. CDR3 nucleotide sequence: TGTGCCAGCAGTTACTCGATGGGCGAGCAGTACTTC. Protein: CASSYSMGEQYF.

The CDR3 DNA is TGTGCCAGCAGCTCGGACAGGGGCCTAACTAATGAAAAACTGTTTTTT. This translates into CASSSDRGLTNEKLFF. The chain is built from TRBV9 and TRBJ1-4, with TRBD1 matching 9 bases. The J segment lost 1 base and the V segment lost 4 bases, leaving 5 bases of the junction unmatched. Germline lookup yields CDR1 SGDLS and CDR2 YYNGEE. This CDR3 comprises 16 residues.

The rearrangement joins TRBV2 to TRBJ1-3, with D perhaps matching TRBD1 (5 bases). With 4 bases removed from V and 1 base from J, the gap between germline ends came to 8 bases. This CDR3 region has 14 residues. Germline CDR1 and CDR2: SNHLY and FYNNEI. The CDR3 DNA sequence: TGTGCCAGCAGTGTCAGGACATCTGGAAACACCATATATTTT. Translated, it gives CASSVRTSGNTIYF.

This clone was seen a handful of times. The chain is built from TRBV28 and TRBJ2-7; a weak D match, TRBD1 (5 bases). Trimming pared 10 bases from V and 5 bases from J, leaving 15 bases between. The CDR3 loop spans 12 amino acids. CDR1 and CDR2 (germline): MDHEN, SYDVKM. CDR3 DNA: TGTGCCACGACAGCCGAATATCACGAGCAGTACTTC. This codes for CATTAEYHEQYF.

J is TRBJ2-7 and V is TRBV6-5; TRBD1 aligns across 8 bases. The CDR3 is made up of 12 amino acids. CDR1 is MNHEY, CDR2 SVGAGI, per germline. After removal of 7 bases from V and 6 bases from J, the junction contained 5 bases not matched to a gene. CDR3 sequence: CASTQGAFEQYF. CDR3 coding DNA: TGTGCCAGCACCCAGGGGGCCTTCGAGCAGTACTTC.

The V and J genes are TRBV10-2 and TRBJ1-6; D is unclear. With 0 bases removed from V and 0 bases from J, the gap between germline ends came to 6 bases. CDR3 size: 16 residues. Germline V gene lookup returns CDR1 WSHSY and CDR2 SAAADI. Written as DNA, the CDR3 is TGCGCCAGCAGTGAGTCGGAGAGCTCCTATAATTCACCCCTCCACTTT. Translating gives CASSESESSYNSPLHF.

This clone has just one count. The chain recombines TRBV14 with TRBJ2-5; D possibly corresponds to TRBD1 (7 bases). The CDR3 sequence is 16 residues long. CDR1 is SGHDN, CDR2 FVKESK, per germline. Trimming removed 2 bases from V and 2 bases from J, with 15 bases in between. CDR3 in DNA: TGTGCCAGCAGCCAAATGCAGGGGGGTATACAAGAGACCCAGTACTTC. Translated, it gives CASSQMQGGIQETQYF.

The V gene is TRBV25-1, the J gene TRBJ1-4; D call uncertain. The length of the CDR3 is 11 residues. With 7 bases removed from V and 8 bases from J, the gap between germline ends came to 8 bases. CDR1 is MGHDK and CDR2 is SYGVNS in the germline V gene. The CDR3 reads CASTRGEKLFF. As DNA, the CDR3 is TGTGCCAGCACCCGAGGAGAAAAACTGTTTTTT.

The chain couples TRBV27 to TRBJ2-7; 15 positions match TRBD2. Germline CDR1 reads MNHEY; CDR2 reads SMNVEV (reference sequence). Trimming cost V 2 bases and J 4 bases; bases outside gene matches: 6. The CDR3 loop spans 17 amino acids. The CDR3 reads CASSLATGTSGRYEQYF. CDR3 nucleotides: TGTGCCAGCAGTTTAGCGACCGGGACTAGCGGGAGGTACGAGCAGTACTTC.

The V call is TRBV6-5, the J call TRBJ2-7; TRBD2 is a possible D gene (6 bases). Germline V gene data show CDR1 as MNHEY and CDR2 as SVGAGI. This CDR3 comprises 14 residues. Between the trimmed V and J ends, which lost 2 bases and 6 bases, there was a span of 14 bases. In DNA, the CDR3 is TGTGCCAGCAGTTACACAACTAGCCGAAGCGAGCAGTACTTC. Residues: CASSYTTSRSEQYF.

This clone turned up a few times. This chain uses TRBV5-1 with TRBJ2-1; weak D call: TRBD2 (5 bases). Trimming took off 6 bases at V and 9 bases at J, with 19 bases between the two ends. This CDR3 has 14 residues. The germline V gene has CDR1 SGHRS and CDR2 YFSETQ. CDR3 in DNA: TGCGCCAGCACTCTCTTTCTAGGGAGTCCTGAGCAGTTCTTC. Its translation is CASTLFLGSPEQFF.

This clone turned up a few times. The V call is TRBV4-1, the J call TRBJ2-7; no definite D call. Trimming pared 1 base from V and 3 bases from J, leaving 7 bases between. Germline V gene sequence: CDR1 MGHRA, CDR2 YSYEKL. This CDR3 has 13 amino acids. The CDR3 is CASSQGAYYEQYF. The CDR3 DNA follows: TGCGCCAGCAGCCAAGGGGCGTACTACGAGCAGTACTTC.

Worth noting for this clone: At one of its ends the junction is not consistent with the germline gene, which may arise from a read error. The rearrangement joins TRBV7-9 to TRBJ1-1; D is possibly TRBD1 (6 bases). Per the germline V gene, CDR1 is SEHNR and CDR2 is FQNEAQ (reference sequence). The CDR3 runs 15 residues. The CDR3 is CSSSLGGGMNTEAFF. DNA of the CDR3: TGTTCCAGCAGCTTAGGGGGGGGGATGAACACTGAAGCTTTCTTT.

This clone was found a few times. The chain is built from TRBV4-2 and TRBJ2-7; 10 bases are a match to TRBD1. Unmatched junction bases numbered 9, after V lost 3 bases and J lost 4 bases. Germline values: CDR1 LGHNA, CDR2 YNFKEQ. The CDR3 runs to 16 residues. The CDR3 region is CASSQDGTGAFYEQYF. CDR3 in DNA: TGTGCCAGCAGCCAGGATGGGACAGGGGCTTTTTACGAGCAGTACTTC.